Listed here is a single T cell receptor beta chain. The antigen it recognizes is unknown. Per-base quality was not reported, and no clone a single base away is much larger than it. The sample is drawn from a study of OX40 agonist ivuxolimab in advanced cancers. A note on the overall study: Ivuxolimab was a fully human IgG2 agonistic monoclonal antibody targeting the costimulatory receptor OX40 (CD134). The paper covers the monotherapy dose-escalation part of the phase I ivuxolimab trial, which included N of about 50 patients. Peripheral TCRbeta sequencing was intended to test whether TCR sequence diversity was altered and clonal T-cell expansion was caused by ivuxolimab. In the dose-escalation cohort, 82.7% of patients were male, and the mean age was approximately 55 years, with a range of roughly 23 to 85. Of the roughly 54 patients in dose escalation, about 19 had hepatocellular carcinoma, about 15 had melanoma, 9 had renal cell carcinoma and 9 had head and neck cancer. Intravenous ivuxolimab was administered to patients every 2 weeks at six dose levels: 0.01, 0.1, 0.3, 1.5, 3 and 10 mg/kg. Patients were allowed to have had prior anti-PD-1, anti-PD-L1 or anti-CTLA-4 therapy, and more than 30% of the dose-escalation patients had previously received checkpoint inhibitors. Three dose-escalation patients achieved partial responses, one with hepatocellular carcinoma and two with cutaneous melanoma. General study outcomes and caveats: At doses of 0.1 to 3.0 mg/kg, clonal expansion of both CD4+ and CD8+ blood T cells was observed from baseline to week 6. Low levels of normalized T-cell clonal expansion were also seen in some patients who did not respond. The antigen specificity of the clonally expanded peripheral T cells was not determined. After ivuxolimab, more expanded clones were found on average in CD8+ T cells than in CD4+ T cells. In partial responders in the 0.1-3.0 mg/kg groups, normalized peripheral clonal expansion was found to be among the lowest, especially among CD8+ T cells.

Genomic DNA was extracted from sorted cells for sequencing of the TCRbeta CDR3 region. The immunoSEQ Assay was used for sequencing of TCRbeta CDR3 regions. TCRdb carries this immuneACCESS record with in-frame sequences only. Its versions omit some clonotypes, under half of them owing to an unresolved V gene in the studies checked, with the rest unexplained. In all, the sample holds more than 25,000 clones, and roughly 88% of those were seen once. The ten top clones hold 25% of the sample. Unmatched junction bases come to 7, with V trimmed by 1 base and J by 3 bases. Reading from cysteine to phenylalanine, the CDR3 counts 17 amino acids. Only the CDR3 region is kept as DNA, spanning 51 bases read in frame from base 1. Per the germline V gene (reference sequence), SGHNT is the CDR1 and YYREEE is the CDR2. Patients with a history of autoimmune disease or receiving systemic immunosuppression were excluded from the trial. Peripheral blood for TCR sequencing was collected from all dose cohorts at baseline, on cycle 4 day 1, and on cycle 7 day 1. The samples were taken from a phase I, first-in-human, multicenter, open-label dose-escalation trial of ivuxolimab. Adults with locally advanced or metastatic head and neck squamous cell, hepatocellular, melanoma or renal cell carcinoma were enrolled in the trial. CD4+ and CD8+ T cells were sorted separately from peripheral blood before TCR sequencing.

This receptor chain uses TRBV5-4 and TRBJ2-1; 10 middle bases align to TRBD2. The clonotype originates from an adult with an advanced solid tumor such as melanoma, head and neck, liver or kidney cancer. Sequencing used CD4+ or CD8+ T cells sorted from blood, obtained in a trial of the OX40 agonist ivuxolimab. In nucleotides, the sequence is TGTGCCAGCAGCTTGTTCGAGCGGGAGGGCATCTACAATGAGCAGTTCTTC. It specifies CASSLFEREGIYNEQFF. The full variable domain, completed from the reference TRBV5-4 and TRBJ2-1 proteins outside the CDR3, reads ETGVTQSPTHLIKTRGQQVTLRCSSQSGHNTVSWYQQALGQGPQFIFQYYREEENGRGNFPPRFSGLQFPNYSSELNVNALELDDSALYLCASSLFEREGIYNEQFFGPGTRLTVL.